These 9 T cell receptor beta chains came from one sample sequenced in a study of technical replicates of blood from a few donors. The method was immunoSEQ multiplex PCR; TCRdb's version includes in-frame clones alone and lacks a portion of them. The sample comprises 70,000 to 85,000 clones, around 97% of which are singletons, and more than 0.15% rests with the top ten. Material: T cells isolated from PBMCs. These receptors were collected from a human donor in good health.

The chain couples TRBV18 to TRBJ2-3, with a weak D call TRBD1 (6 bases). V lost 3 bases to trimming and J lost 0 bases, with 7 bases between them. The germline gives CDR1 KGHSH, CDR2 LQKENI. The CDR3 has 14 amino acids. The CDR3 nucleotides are TGTGCCAGCTCACCGGGGGCCAGCACAGATACGCAGTATTTT. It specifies CASSPGASTDTQYF.

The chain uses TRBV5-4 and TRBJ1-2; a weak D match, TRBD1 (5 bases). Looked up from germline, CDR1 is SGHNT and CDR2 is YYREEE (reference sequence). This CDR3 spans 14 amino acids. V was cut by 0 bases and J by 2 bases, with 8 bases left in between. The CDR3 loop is CASSLAGGNYGYTF. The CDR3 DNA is TGTGCCAGCAGCTTGGCCGGGGGGAACTATGGCTACACCTTC.

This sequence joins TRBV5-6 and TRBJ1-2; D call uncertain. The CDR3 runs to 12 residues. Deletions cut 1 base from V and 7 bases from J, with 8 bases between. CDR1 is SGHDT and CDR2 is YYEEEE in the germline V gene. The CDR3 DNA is TGTGCCAGCAGCTTGCGCGGGAGTGGCTACACCTTC. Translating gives CASSLRGSGYTF.

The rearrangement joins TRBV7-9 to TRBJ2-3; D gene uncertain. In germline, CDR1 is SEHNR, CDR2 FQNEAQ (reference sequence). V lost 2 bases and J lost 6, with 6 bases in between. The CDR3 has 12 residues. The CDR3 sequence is CASSLIVDTQYF. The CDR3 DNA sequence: TGTGCCAGCAGCTTAATAGTTGATACGCAGTATTTT.

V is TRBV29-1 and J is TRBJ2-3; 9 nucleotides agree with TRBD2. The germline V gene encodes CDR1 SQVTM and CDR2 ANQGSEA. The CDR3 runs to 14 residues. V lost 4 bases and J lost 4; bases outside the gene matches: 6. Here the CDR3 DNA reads TGCAGCGTTGTGACTAGCGGCAAACCAGATACGCAGTATTTT. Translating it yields CSVVTSGKPDTQYF.

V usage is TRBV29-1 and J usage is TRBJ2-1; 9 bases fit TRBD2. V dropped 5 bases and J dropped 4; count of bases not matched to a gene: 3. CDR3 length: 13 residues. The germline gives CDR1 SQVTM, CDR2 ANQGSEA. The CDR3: CSVWGLAYNEQFF. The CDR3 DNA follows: TGCAGCGTTTGGGGACTAGCATACAATGAGCAGTTCTTC.

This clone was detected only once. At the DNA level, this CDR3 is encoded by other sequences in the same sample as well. CDR3 region: CSARRETQYF. CDR3 nucleotide sequence: TGCAGTGCTAGACGGGAGACCCAGTACTTC. The genes are TRBV20-1 and TRBJ2-5; no firm D call. CDR1 and CDR2 from the germline V gene are DFQATT and SNEGSKA (reference sequence). The CDR3 spans 10 residues. Between the trimmed V and J ends, which lost 2 bases and 5 bases, there was a span of 3 bases.

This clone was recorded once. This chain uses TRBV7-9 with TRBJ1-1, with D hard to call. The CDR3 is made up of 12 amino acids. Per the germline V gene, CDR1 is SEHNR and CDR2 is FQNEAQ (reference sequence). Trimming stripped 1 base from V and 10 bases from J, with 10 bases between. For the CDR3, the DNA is TGTGCCAGCAGCTTAGTGAACGGGGTAGCTTTCTTT. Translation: CASSLVNGVAFF.

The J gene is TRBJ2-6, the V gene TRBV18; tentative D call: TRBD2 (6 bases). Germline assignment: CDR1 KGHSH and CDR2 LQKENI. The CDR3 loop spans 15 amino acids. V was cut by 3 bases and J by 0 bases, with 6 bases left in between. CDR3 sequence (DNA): TGTGCCAGCTCACCGGGAGGCTCTGGGGCCAACGTCCTGACTTTC. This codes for CASSPGGSGANVLTF.